The T cell receptor (beta chain) under discussion was sequenced for a study of Ad26.COV2.S vaccination and SARS-CoV-2 variants. Study summary: Intramuscular Ad26.COV2.S doses were given once or twice, 56 days apart.

Libraries were prepared by immunoSEQ multiplex PCR; TCRdb keeps only in-frame clonotypes and omits some of them. The profile shows under 600,000 clones, nearly 90% of them singletons. Findings of the study overall: Non-spike TCR breadth did not differ much between vaccine and placebo recipients.

Germline V gives CDR1 MDHEN, CDR2 SYDVKM. V lost 5 bases and J lost 5; bases outside the gene matches: 9. The CDR3 runs to 16 residues. A single count supports this clone. Antigen specificity is unknown. The treatment denotes: roughly 18 received Ad26.COV2.S at low or high dose, single or two shots; about 5 received placebo; per-sample allocation not given. Samples were taken on day 63 after the first vaccine or placebo injection. The clonotype originates from a person between 18 and 65 years old who received the Ad26.COV2.S COVID-19 vaccine or a placebo. This chain links TRBV28 with TRBJ1-5, with TRBD1 matching 10 bases. The source was peripheral blood, collected in a trial of Ad26.COV2.S vaccine versus placebo. This CDR3 is CASSPRQGAGDQPQHF. The CDR3 DNA sequence: TGTGCCAGCAGTCCGCGACAGGGGGCGGGTGATCAGCCCCAGCATTTT. Full variable domain (rest looked up from reference TRBV28 and TRBJ1-5): DVKVTQSSRYLVKRTGEKVFLECVQDMDHENMFWYRQDPGLGLRLIYFSYDVKMKEKGDIPEGYSVSREKKERFSLILESASTNQTSMYLCASSPRQGAGDQPQHFGDGTRLSIL.